This is a list of T cell receptor beta chains from one sample in a study of identical twins. TCRdb fed the 5' RACE reads into MiXCR, producing one record per CDR3 protein. The data contain about 530,000 distinct CDR3 sequences, roughly 15% of them singletons. This sample also belongs to another study, concerning yellow fever vaccine responses in identical twins.

The sample was CD4+ T cells sorted from blood. The receptors were sampled from a woman aged 18-29 years in good health. The CDR3 runs from the conserved cysteine through the conserved F or W. A D gene is named only where the DNA matches it firmly. Clone size is not always given. Where it is, it says once, few, many or a class for expanded clones.

v_call: TRBV28; d_call: TRBD1; clone_size: -; j_call: TRBJ1-6; cdr3_nt: TGTGCCGCAACCGGGACAGTCGGTAATTCACCCCTCCACTTT; cdr3_aa: CAATGTVGNSPLHF
v_call: TRBV9; d_call: -; clone_size: -; j_call: TRBJ2-1; cdr3_nt: TGTGCCAGCAGCGAGACCACAGCGGAGGGGTACAATGAGCAGTTCTTC; cdr3_aa: CASSETTAEGYNEQFF
v_call: TRBV4-2; d_call: TRBD1; clone_size: -; j_call: TRBJ2-3; cdr3_nt: TGTGCCAGCAGCCAAGCGGGACAGGCGTTCTTAGCGCCCGGCACAGATACGCAGTATTTT; cdr3_aa: CASSQAGQAFLAPGTDTQYF
v_call: TRBV18; d_call: -; clone_size: -; j_call: TRBJ1-1; cdr3_nt: TGTGCCAGCCAGAGGGGAGAGGACACTGAAGCTTTCTTT; cdr3_aa: CASQRGEDTEAFF
v_call: TRBV2; d_call: -; clone_size: -; j_call: TRBJ1-3; cdr3_nt: TGTGCCAGCAATCAGGAACTCTCTGGAAACACCATATATTTT; cdr3_aa: CASNQELSGNTIYF
v_call: TRBV20-1; d_call: -; clone_size: -; j_call: TRBJ1-1; cdr3_nt: TGCAGTGCTCAGCGGCGGAGTTTGAACACTGAAGCTTTCTTT; cdr3_aa: CSAQRRSLNTEAFF
v_call: TRBV5-1; d_call: -; clone_size: few; j_call: TRBJ2-1; cdr3_nt: TGCGCCAGCAGCTTGGGACAGATCACCGATGAGCAGTTCTTC; cdr3_aa: CASSLGQITDEQFF
v_call: TRBV20-1; d_call: -; clone_size: many; j_call: TRBJ2-1; cdr3_nt: TGCAGTGCTTCACGACAGAACAATGAGCAGTTCTTC; cdr3_aa: CSASRQNNEQFF
v_call: TRBV9; d_call: -; clone_size: -; j_call: TRBJ2-5; cdr3_nt: TGTGCCAGCAGCGTAGGCCCGACCCGGGAGACCCAGTACTTC; cdr3_aa: CASSVGPTRETQYF
v_call: TRBV6-1; d_call: -; clone_size: few; j_call: TRBJ1-1; cdr3_nt: TGTGCCAGCAGGCAGGGAGGGGTGAACACTGAAGCTTTCTTT; cdr3_aa: CASRQGGVNTEAFF
v_call: TRBV10-3; d_call: -; clone_size: -; j_call: TRBJ2-5; cdr3_nt: TGTGCCATCAGCGGGGAGGAGACCCAGTACTTC; cdr3_aa: CAISGEETQYF
v_call: TRBV12-3/TRBV12-4; d_call: TRBD1; clone_size: few; j_call: TRBJ2-7; cdr3_nt: TGTGCCAGCAGGGCGGGACAGGGGGTAAACGAGCAGTACTTC; cdr3_aa: CASRAGQGVNEQYF
v_call: TRBV12-3/TRBV12-4; d_call: -; clone_size: -; j_call: TRBJ2-3; cdr3_nt: TGTGCCAGCAGCACTTCCCGGAGGAGTTCTAGCACAGATACGCAGTATTTT; cdr3_aa: CASSTSRRSSSTDTQYF
v_call: TRBV11-2; d_call: -; clone_size: -; j_call: TRBJ2-1; cdr3_nt: TGTGCCAGCAGCTTAGAAAGGGTGGCCAGCCGGTTGTCCAATGAGCAGTTCTTC; cdr3_aa: CASSLERVASRLSNEQFF
v_call: TRBV7-2; d_call: TRBD1; clone_size: -; j_call: TRBJ2-1; cdr3_nt: TGTGCCAGCACCTTGGGACAGGGCGGATACAATGAGCAGTTCTTC; cdr3_aa: CASTLGQGGYNEQFF